This T cell receptor beta chain appears in the sequencing data of a study of shared clonotypes between healthy human individuals. General study results and limits: Only blood samples were collected, and tissue repertoires likely differ.

On this clone itself: Its antigen is unknown.

Sequencing used immunoSEQ multiplex PCR; TCRdb keeps in-frame clones, though not all of them. Of around 370,000 clones detected, 95% to 97% appear once; the ten largest clones hold about 0.32%. The germline V gene has CDR1 MNHNS and CDR2 SASEGT. The CDR3 spans 14 residues. Trimming at V came to 5 bases and at J to 3 bases, leaving 4 bases not matched to a gene. The sequencing input was memory CD8+ T cells sorted from blood. Subset indicated: CD45RO+ cells pooled with CCR7-negative TemRA cells. V gene TRBV6-1 combines with J gene TRBJ2-7; the match to TRBD1 covers 10 bases. This receptor was obtained from a man in his thirties or forties in good health. The CDR3 loop reads CASSPRDRGYEQYF. The CDR3 bases are TGTGCCAGCAGTCCGCGGGACAGGGGCTACGAGCAGTACTTC.